Each of the 21 T cell receptor beta chains below was sequenced from the same sample in a study of T cell repertoires in ileal Crohn's disease (dated by TCRdb to 2018 to 2020). The library was prepared using the immunoSEQ multiplex PCR assay. Held by TCRdb, this immuneACCESS table contains in-frame sequences only and omits some clones. Under half of the omission traces to an unresolved V gene where checked; the cause of the rest is unknown. Within this sample are about 18,000 clones, with roughly three quarters of them counted one time only. Of the sample, 4% to 5% falls within the top ten clones. The time point label of this sample denotes: inflamed ileum from the surgical specimen. Material for sequencing was ileal tissue. The receptors come from an adult with Crohn's disease.

The chain couples TRBV5-1 to TRBJ2-1; 9 bases are shared with TRBD2. V was pared by 3 bases and J by 6 bases, with 13 bases of the junction left unmatched. Germline V gives CDR1 SGHRS, CDR2 YFSETQ. This CDR3 spans 17 amino acids. CDR3 region: CASSSGSSSGARNEQFF. The CDR3 coding sequence is TGCGCCAGCAGCTCCGGCAGCTCTAGCGGGGCCCGCAATGAGCAGTTCTTC.

This clone appeared a few times. The chain has TRBV30 and TRBJ2-1, with TRBD2 matching over 9 bases. The CDR3 extends over 13 amino acids. The germline gives CDR1 GTSNPN, CDR2 SVGIG (reference sequence). The ends lost 5 bases at V and 8 bases at J; junction bases unmatched: 7. The CDR3 is CAWSSSGSHEQFF. The CDR3 DNA follows: TGTGCCTGGTCGAGTAGCGGGAGCCATGAGCAGTTCTTC.

The genes are TRBV4-2 and TRBJ2-1; TRBD1 aligns across 7 bases. The CDR3 is made up of 16 amino acids. Losses at the gene ends were 0 bases for V and 0 bases for J; bases not matched to a gene: 2. Germline CDR1 reads LGHNA; CDR2 reads YNFKEQ. In nucleotides, the CDR3 is TGTGCCAGCAGCCAAGAAGCAGGGGGCTCCTACAATGAGCAGTTCTTC. It is translated as CASSQEAGGSYNEQFF.

The gene calls are TRBV6-5 and TRBJ2-5; D possibly matches TRBD1 or TRBD2 (6 bases each). The germline CDR1 and CDR2 sequences are MNHEY and SVGAGI. The V and J ends lost 5 bases and 5 bases respectively, with 15 bases between them. The CDR3 is 14 amino acids. In nucleotides, the CDR3 is TGTGCCAGCAGTCCCCGAGGGGGGAGGGAGACCCAGTACTTC. It codes for CASSPRGGRETQYF.

The rearrangement uses TRBV6-5 and TRBJ1-2; 10 bases agree with TRBD1. This CDR3 contains 13 residues. V gave up 6 bases and J gave up 7 bases; unmatched junction bases: 5. Germline CDR1 and CDR2: MNHEY and SVGAGI. The CDR3 region has the DNA TGTGCCAGCAGCCTCCGGGACAGGGGTGGCTACACCTTC. Protein sequence: CASSLRDRGGYTF.

This clone came up once. CDR3 DNA sequence: TGTGCCAGCAGCCCCCTGCCCGGACTGCATGGCAATCAGCCCCAGCATTTT. It specifies CASSPLPGLHGNQPQHF. The chain is built from TRBV11-3 and TRBJ1-5; no clear D. The CDR3 covers 17 residues. Germline V lookup: CDR1 SGHNT, CDR2 YENEEA. Trimming stripped 5 bases from V and 2 bases from J, with 19 bases between.

This rearrangement joins TRBV29-1 to TRBJ2-2, with 8 bases fitting TRBD2. The CDR3 is 14 amino acids. Germline V gene data show CDR1 as SQVTM and CDR2 as ANQGSEA. V shed 5 bases and J 2 bases; nucleotides not matched to a gene: 4. As DNA, the CDR3 is TGCAGCGTTCGGGGACTAGATAACACCGGGGAGCTGTTTTTT. Residues: CSVRGLDNTGELFF.

The rearrangement uses TRBV2 and TRBJ1-1; D may be TRBD1 (6 bases). The CDR3 has 14 residues. The germline V gene has CDR1 SNHLY and CDR2 FYNNEI. Trimming shortened V by 4 bases and J by 7 bases, and 16 bases separated the two germline ends. The CDR3 is CASSVRDKVVEAFF. DNA of the CDR3: TGTGCCAGCAGTGTGAGGGACAAGGTAGTTGAAGCTTTCTTT.

V gene TRBV9 combines with J gene TRBJ1-6, with D maybe TRBD1 (6 bases). This CDR3 is built from 14 residues. The germline V and J ends were trimmed by 0 bases and 7 bases, with 8 bases remaining between them. Germline loops: CDR1 SGDLS, CDR2 YYNGEE. As DNA, the CDR3 is TGTGCCAGCAGCGTAGAACAGGGCAATTCACCCCTCCACTTT. The encoded protein is CASSVEQGNSPLHF.

By share of the sample, this clone is medium-sized. The chain links TRBV5-8 to TRBJ1-5; maybe TRBD1 (5 bases). CDR3 length equals 15 residues. V was pared by 9 bases and J by 2 bases, with 18 bases between. CDR1 is SGHTS, CDR2 YDEGEE, per germline. Here the CDR3 DNA reads TGTGCCACCCTATCACCGGGGGAGGGCAATCAGCCCCAGCATTTT. Amino acid sequence: CATLSPGEGNQPQHF.

The chain joins TRBV28 to TRBJ1-2; D unclear. The CDR3 extends over 15 amino acids. The V end was cut by 3 bases, the J end by 4 bases, with 15 bases between. From germline, CDR1 is MDHEN and CDR2 SYDVKM. The CDR3 DNA is TGTGCCAGCAGTTTTAGTCGGGTCAGTGGCTATGGCTACACCTTC. Translation gives CASSFSRVSGYGYTF.

Concerning this clone itself: At the DNA level, this CDR3 is encoded by other sequences in the same sample as well. The CDR3 bases are TGTGCCAGCTCACCAGGAGGGGTCACAGATACGCAGTATTTT. This translates into CASSPGGVTDTQYF. The genes are TRBV18 and TRBJ2-3, with a weak D call TRBD2 (6 bases). V was pared by 2 bases and J by 2 bases, with 8 bases between. The CDR3 spans 14 residues. Germline CDR1 KGHSH, CDR2 LQKENI.

The rearrangement joins TRBV7-9 to TRBJ2-7; D may be TRBD1 or TRBD2 (5 bases each). Per the germline V gene, CDR1 is SEHNR and CDR2 is FQNEAQ (reference sequence). The CDR3 extends over 15 amino acids. V gave up 1 base and J gave up 4 bases, with 14 bases separating them. DNA for the CDR3: TGTGCCAGCAGCTTAGGGGCCGGGACGCTATACGAGCAGTACTTC. Encoded protein: CASSLGAGTLYEQYF. The full variable domain, with the rest looked up from reference TRBV7-9 and TRBJ2-7, is DTGVSQNPRHKITKRGQNVTFRCDPISEHNRLYWYRQTLGQGPEFLTYFQNEAQLEKSRLLSDRFSAERPKGSFSTLEIQRTEQGDSAMYLCASSLGAGTLYEQYFGPGTRLTVT.

This clone was seen a single time. This chain joins TRBV10-3 and TRBJ2-3; D unclear. V was clipped by 6 bases and J by 2 bases, with 15 bases between them. Germline values: CDR1 ENHRY, CDR2 SYGVKD. CDR3 length: 15 residues. In DNA form, the CDR3 reads TGTGCCATCAGCCGCGCGGCTCCACACACAGATACGCAGTATTTT. Translation: CAISRAAPHTDTQYF.

The J gene is TRBJ2-1, the V gene TRBV5-5; TRBD2 matches 8 bases. The CDR3 extends over 15 amino acids. Germline V CDR1 and CDR2: SGHKS, YYEKEE (reference sequence). The trim removed 5 bases at V and 8 bases at J, leaving 12 bases unmatched. The CDR3 loop reads CASSLLADIRDEQFF. For the CDR3, the DNA is TGTGCCAGCAGTCTACTAGCGGACATAAGGGATGAGCAGTTCTTC.

J is TRBJ2-7 and V is TRBV11-2, with a weak D call TRBD2 (6 bases). The CDR3 has 16 amino acids. Germline V gene data show CDR1 as SGHAT and CDR2 as FQNNGV. The V end lost 0 bases, the J end lost 2 bases, and 14 bases lay between the germline ends. CDR3 in amino acids: CASSLDLRSGAYEQYF. CDR3 DNA: TGTGCCAGCAGCTTAGATCTACGGTCGGGGGCCTACGAGCAGTACTTC.

This clone has more than one count but fewer than ten. This chain uses TRBV27 with TRBJ2-7; 7 nucleotides agree with TRBD2. Germline-derived CDR1 and CDR2 are MNHEY and SMNVEV (reference sequence). V shed 5 bases, J shed 5 bases, and the junction held 9 bases outside the gene matches. The CDR3 length is 14 residues. The CDR3, as DNA: TGTGCCAGCAGTCCAGGGTGGGGGGGGGACGAGCAGTACTTC. It encodes CASSPGWGGDEQYF.

CDR3 residues: CASSLSKSSGPTSGANVLTF. Written as DNA, the CDR3 is TGTGCCAGCAGTTTATCGAAGTCTAGCGGGCCGACCTCTGGGGCCAACGTCCTGACTTTC. This chain links TRBV27 with TRBJ2-6; 8 bases fit TRBD2. J lost 0 bases, V lost 0 bases, and 10 bases had no gene match. CDR1 and CDR2 from the germline V gene are MNHEY and SMNVEV (reference sequence). CDR3 length equals 20 residues. The full variable domain, rest sourced from reference TRBV27 and TRBJ2-6, is EAQVTQNPRYLITVTGKKLTVTCSQNMNHEYMSWYRQDPGLGLRQIYYSMNVEVTDKGDVPEGYKVSRKEKRNFPLILESPSPNQTSLYFCASSLSKSSGPTSGANVLTFGAGSRLTVL.

This clone came up once. The rearrangement joins TRBV9 to TRBJ2-3; 7 bases line up with TRBD1. This CDR3 contains 15 residues. V trimming: 4 bases; J trimming: 3 bases; junction bases outside the gene matches: 8. Germline CDR1 is SGDLS and CDR2 is YYNGEE. CDR3 protein: CASSPTGVRTDTQYF. The CDR3 bases are TGTGCCAGCAGCCCCACAGGGGTGCGGACAGATACGCAGTATTTT. The full variable domain, with the rest looked up from reference TRBV9 and TRBJ2-3, is DSGVTQTPKHLITATGQRVTLRCSPRSGDLSVYWYQQSLDQGLQFLIQYYNGEERAKGNILERFSAQQFPDLHSELNLSSLELGDSALYFCASSPTGVRTDTQYFGPGTRLTVL.

The chain combines TRBV7-2 with TRBJ2-3; unclear D gene. Trimming removed 5 bases from V and 2 bases from J, with 8 bases in between. Per the germline V gene, CDR1 is SGHTA and CDR2 is FQGNSA. The CDR3 is 13 residues long. The chain's CDR3 is CASSTTPTDTQYF. The CDR3 nucleotides are TGTGCCAGCAGCACAACACCCACAGATACGCAGTATTTT.

This chain links TRBV10-3 with TRBJ2-1; 9 bases match TRBD2. CDR1 is ENHRY and CDR2 is SYGVKD in the germline V gene. The CDR3 is 15 amino acids. V dropped 1 base and J dropped 13; count of bases not matched to a gene: 11. The CDR3 is CAISEYSGSGLDQFF. CDR3 sequence (DNA): TGTGCCATCAGTGAGTATAGCGGGAGTGGCCTCGACCAGTTCTTC.